Each of the 11 T cell receptor beta chains below was sequenced from the same sample in a study of T cells in Graves' hyperthyroidism and ophthalmopathy. What was amplified from RNA transcripts were TCR beta CDR3 regions. When the TCR CDR3 underwent first-round RT-PCR, the HTBI primer set was used. Each CDR3 protein is one row after TCRdb ran MiXCR on the multiplex PCR reads. Of a few hundred thousand distinct CDR3 sequences listed, about a sixth are singletons. Specimen: blood. The receptors originated from a woman aged 30 to 39 with Graves' hyperthyroidism.

This rearrangement joins TRBV19 to TRBJ2-1; the D gene is possibly TRBD2 (5 bases). CDR3 length: 12 residues. V lost 11 bases, J lost 4 bases, and 12 bases lay in between. Germline CDR1 is LNHDA and CDR2 is SQIVND (reference sequence). The CDR3 spells CAAAGLYNEQFF. The CDR3 DNA reads as TGTGCCGCCGCGGGTCTTTACAATGAGCAGTTCTTC.

This clonotype was recorded many times. The rearrangement uses TRBV7-8 and TRBJ2-7; D is perhaps TRBD1 (7 bases). The CDR3 extends over 15 amino acids. Per the germline V gene, CDR1 is SGHVS and CDR2 is FQNEAQ. Trimming took 2 bases from V and 3 from J, leaving 14 bases between them. The CDR3 sequence: CASSLQGGVFYEQYF. The DNA for the CDR3 is TGTGCCAGCAGCTTACAGGGGGGAGTATTCTACGAGCAGTACTTC.

This clonotype appeared many times. The CDR3 sequence: CASRRTETDFEAFF. CDR3 sequence (DNA): TGTGCCAGCAGGCGGACGGAAACCGACTTTGAAGCTTTCTTT. The chain uses TRBV5-8 and TRBJ1-1, with D hard to call. The germline V gene encodes CDR1 SGHTS and CDR2 YDEGEE. The CDR3 runs 14 residues. Trimming pared 5 bases from V and 7 bases from J, leaving 18 bases between.

This clonotype was seen a few times. The chain joins TRBV29-1 to TRBJ2-2; D perhaps matches TRBD2 (5 bases). V gave up 4 bases and J gave up 1 base, with 13 bases separating them. There are 15 residues in the CDR3. Looked up from germline, CDR1 is SQVTM and CDR2 is ANQGSEA. CDR3 sequence: CSVVRLAENTGELFF. For the CDR3, the DNA is TGCAGCGTTGTTCGGCTAGCTGAGAACACCGGGGAGCTGTTTTTT.

In its sample, this clonotype was seen many times. This rearrangement joins TRBV20-1 to TRBJ2-7, with 7 bases lining up with TRBD1. The CDR3 runs to 14 residues. Germline V lookup: CDR1 DFQATT, CDR2 SNEGSKA (reference sequence). J lost 2 bases, V lost 4 bases, and 8 bases had no gene match. CDR3 coding DNA: TGCAGTGCTAAAGAGACAGGGATCGCCTACGAGCAGTACTTC. It encodes CSAKETGIAYEQYF.

V gene TRBV5-4 combines with J gene TRBJ2-3, with D maybe TRBD2 (6 bases). Germline loops: CDR1 SGHNT, CDR2 YYREEE (reference sequence). V lost 5 bases and J 0 bases, leaving 16 bases between the germline ends. The CDR3 loop spans 16 amino acids. CDR3 in amino acids: CASRQHGGPSTDTQYF. The DNA of the CDR3 is TGTGCCAGCAGACAACACGGGGGACCTAGCACAGATACGCAGTATTTT.

The sample holds a few counts of this clonotype. The chain recombines TRBV5-5 with TRBJ2-7, with D unresolved. The germline gives CDR1 SGHKS, CDR2 YYEKEE (reference sequence). V was trimmed by 1 base and J by 3 bases, leaving 11 bases between them. There are 14 residues in the CDR3. In DNA form, the CDR3 reads TGTGCCAGCAGCTTGATCGGCAGGATCTACGAGCAGTACTTC. Its protein is CASSLIGRIYEQYF.

This chain connects TRBV7-2 to TRBJ2-2; TRBD1 agrees at 7 bases. In germline, CDR1 is SGHTA, CDR2 FQGNSA. J was trimmed by 4 bases and V by 6 bases; bases with no gene match: 2. The CDR3 spans 13 residues. Written as DNA, the CDR3 is TGTGCCAGCAGGGGGACAGCCACCGGGGAGCTGTTTTTT. It codes for CASRGTATGELFF. Full variable domain (missing parts from reference TRBV7-2 and TRBJ2-2): GAGVSQSPSNKVTEKGKDVELRCDPISGHTALYWYRQSLGQGLEFLIYFQGNSAPDKSGLPSDRFSAERTGGSVSTLTIQRTQQEDSAVYLCASRGTATGELFFGEGSRLTVL.

This clonotype was detected ten times or more. V is TRBV11-2 and J is TRBJ2-3, with D perhaps matching TRBD1 or TRBD2 (6 bases each). The CDR3 is 15 amino acids. Germline V gene sequence: CDR1 SGHAT, CDR2 FQNNGV. V was trimmed by 6 bases and J by 4 bases, leaving 17 bases between them. The CDR3 nucleotides read TGTGCCAGCAGGATTTCGGAGGGGGGAGCAGATACGCAGTATTTT. Translation: CASRISEGGADTQYF.

For the CDR3, the DNA is TGTGCCAGTAATGGGGGCCCGGTGAACACTGAAGCTTTCTTT. Protein sequence: CASNGGPVNTEAFF. J is TRBJ1-1 and V is TRBV19, with D maybe TRBD1 (6 bases). Germline lookup yields CDR1 LNHDA and CDR2 SQIVND (reference sequence). This CDR3 is 14 amino acids long. The V end was cut by 7 bases, the J end by 0 bases, with 12 bases between.

This clonotype was detected only a few times. This sequence joins TRBV10-3 and TRBJ2-7; weak D call: TRBD2 (6 bases). Trimming took off 6 bases at V and 6 bases at J, with 18 bases between the two ends. Germline values: CDR1 ENHRY, CDR2 SYGVKD. The length of the CDR3 is 14 residues. The CDR3 DNA follows: TGTGCCATCAGGGGGTCGGAGGGATCTGGCGAGCAGTACTTC. Its translation is CAIRGSEGSGEQYF.